The 32 T cell receptor beta chains below were found in one sample sequenced in a study of blood T cell repertoires in COVID-19. Produced via immunoSEQ multiplex PCR; TCRdb's table is partial and in-frame only. This sample has 250,000 to 400,000 clones, with about nine tenths found just once. Sequencing was performed on PBMCs or T cells enriched from blood (not recorded which). Source of these receptors: a man aged 60 to 69 who had recovered from COVID-19.

This chain uses TRBV6-5 with TRBJ2-7; 7 bases fit TRBD1. The junction had 10 bases not matched to a gene; V was cut back by 5 bases and J by 6 bases. The germline gives CDR1 MNHEY, CDR2 SVGAGI. The CDR3 length is 14 residues. The CDR3 loop is CASSKQGLHREQYF. The CDR3 DNA sequence: TGTGCCAGCAGTAAACAGGGGCTCCACCGCGAGCAGTACTTC.

The gene calls are TRBV5-1 and TRBJ2-5; D unresolved. Per the germline V gene, CDR1 is SGHRS and CDR2 is YFSETQ. The CDR3 consists of 12 residues. Trimming removed 4 bases at V and 1 base at J, with 5 bases between. The CDR3 sequence: CASSPTQETQYF. The CDR3, as DNA: TGCGCCAGCAGCCCTACCCAAGAGACCCAGTACTTC. Using reference TRBV5-1 and TRBJ2-5 for the parts outside the CDR3, the full variable domain is KAGVTQTPRYLIKTRGQQVTLSCSPISGHRSVSWYQQTPGQGLQFLFEYFSETQRNKGNFPGRFSGRQFSNSRSEMNVSTLELGDSALYLCASSPTQETQYFGPGTRLLVL.

The CDR3 DNA sequence: TGTGCCAGCAGCCGGTACAGAACCTACGAGCAGTACTTC. Translated, it gives CASSRYRTYEQYF. V is TRBV6-2 or TRBV6-3 and J is TRBJ2-7, with no clear D. The CDR3 has 13 amino acids. The V end lost 6 bases, the J end lost 2 bases, and 11 bases lay between the germline ends. Germline CDR1 MNHEY, CDR2 SVGEGT.

The gene calls are TRBV25-1 and TRBJ1-2, with unresolved D. Germline V gives CDR1 MGHDK, CDR2 SYGVNS. This CDR3 comprises 13 residues. Deletions cut 4 bases from V and 4 bases from J, with 10 bases between. DNA of the CDR3: TGTGCCAGCAGTGTATCAAGCGGCTATGGCTACACCTTC. Its translation: CASSVSSGYGYTF.

The rearrangement links TRBV11-3 to TRBJ2-2, with TRBD2 identical over 14 bases. CDR3 length: 16 residues. Germline values: CDR1 SGHNT, CDR2 YENEEA. J was trimmed by 7 bases and V by 6 bases; bases with no gene match: 7. CDR3 sequence: CASRKGLAGDDGELFF. The CDR3 DNA sequence: TGTGCCAGCAGAAAGGGACTAGCGGGAGATGACGGGGAGCTGTTTTTT.

V gene TRBV5-5 combines with J gene TRBJ1-4, with a tentative D call TRBD1 (5 bases). The CDR3 has 15 amino acids. The germline V gene has CDR1 SGHKS and CDR2 YYEKEE (reference sequence). The V end was cut by 5 bases, the J end by 0 bases, with 11 bases between. The CDR3 region has the DNA TGTGCCAGCAGTTGGGGCTACGCAACTAATGAAAAACTGTTTTTT. Protein sequence: CASSWGYATNEKLFF.

The rearrangement joins TRBV7-3 to TRBJ1-5; perhaps TRBD1 as D (5 bases). The V end lost 2 bases, the J end lost 7 bases, and 12 bases lay between the germline ends. The CDR3 runs to 14 residues. In germline, CDR1 is SGHTA, CDR2 FQGTGA. CDR3 DNA sequence: TGTGCCAGCAGCTTAGGTGGGCGGGACCAGCCCCAGCATTTT. The encoded protein is CASSLGGRDQPQHF.

Written as DNA, the CDR3 is TGTGCCAGCAGCTTGGACCAGGGGTCTGGAAACACCATATATTTT. It specifies CASSLDQGSGNTIYF. V and J are TRBV5-5 and TRBJ1-3; tentatively, D is TRBD1 (6 bases). The V gene lost 0 bases and the J gene lost 1 base, with 8 bases spanning the gap. The CDR3 is 15 residues long. Germline values: CDR1 SGHKS, CDR2 YYEKEE (reference sequence).

The gene calls are TRBV6-5 and TRBJ1-1; no definite D call. The CDR3 contains 14 residues. Per the germline V gene, CDR1 is MNHEY and CDR2 is SVGAGI. The germline V and J ends were trimmed by 6 bases and 9 bases, with 20 bases remaining between them. The CDR3 here is CASRYRGRPSKAFF. The CDR3 region has the DNA TGTGCCAGCAGGTACCGGGGTCGCCCATCAAAAGCTTTCTTT.

The V and J genes are TRBV19 and TRBJ2-5; 7 nucleotides match TRBD1. Looked up from germline, CDR1 is LNHDA and CDR2 is SQIVND (reference sequence). V trimming: 6 bases; J trimming: 5 bases; junction bases outside the gene matches: 9. The CDR3 is 14 amino acids. The CDR3 loop reads CASRGKGAGETQYF. The CDR3 DNA is TGTGCCAGTAGGGGAAAGGGGGCCGGGGAGACCCAGTACTTC.

CDR3 nucleotide sequence: TGTGCCAGCAGCCAAGTGGCGGGTACCGACAATGAGCAGTTCTTC. Its translation is CASSQVAGTDNEQFF. The V and J genes are TRBV4-2 and TRBJ2-1, with D perhaps matching TRBD2 (5 bases). The CDR3 contains 15 residues. CDR1 LGHNA and CDR2 YNFKEQ come from the germline V gene. V was clipped by 1 base and J by 5 bases, with 12 bases between them.

The chain carries TRBV9 and TRBJ2-4, with 9 bases aligning to TRBD2. The CDR3 is 15 amino acids. The J segment lost 8 bases and the V segment lost 3 bases, leaving 9 bases of the junction unmatched. CDR1 and CDR2 (germline): SGDLS, YYNGEE. The CDR3 coding sequence is TGTGCCAGCAGCGCCGGCGGGGGGGCTGTGGACATTCAGTACTTC. Amino acid sequence: CASSAGGGAVDIQYF. Drawing the rest from reference TRBV9 and TRBJ2-4, the complete variable domain is DSGVTQTPKHLITATGQRVTLRCSPRSGDLSVYWYQQSLDQGLQFLIQYYNGEERAKGNILERFSAQQFPDLHSELNLSSLELGDSALYFCASSAGGGAVDIQYFGAGTRLSVL.

In this sample, this clone turned up once. This chain uses TRBV19 with TRBJ2-7; D gene ambiguous. V was clipped by 3 bases and J by 3 bases, with 9 bases between them. This CDR3 is built from 13 residues. From germline, CDR1 is LNHDA and CDR2 SQIVND (reference sequence). CDR3 amino acids: CASSITRGYEQYF. CDR3 coding DNA: TGTGCCAGTAGTATCACCAGAGGCTACGAGCAGTACTTC.

The chain combines TRBV5-4 with TRBJ2-7; perhaps TRBD2 as D (6 bases). The length of the CDR3 is 14 residues. Germline CDR1 SGHNT, CDR2 YYREEE (reference sequence). Trimming took off 1 base at V and 3 bases at J, with 11 bases between the two ends. The CDR3 here is CASSLRGVHYEQYF. Here the CDR3 DNA reads TGTGCCAGCAGCTTGCGCGGGGTCCACTACGAGCAGTACTTC.

The V and J genes are TRBV29-1 and TRBJ2-7; 9 nucleotides align to TRBD1. This CDR3 contains 12 residues. Germline V gene sequence: CDR1 SQVTM, CDR2 ANQGSEA. The trim removed 7 bases at V and 5 bases at J, leaving 6 bases unmatched. CDR3 sequence reads: CSGRTGAHEQYF. In DNA, the CDR3 is TGCAGCGGGAGGACAGGGGCCCACGAGCAGTACTTC.

This clone was seen just once. The rearrangement uses TRBV6-4 and TRBJ2-1, with 10 bases identical to TRBD2. V lost 7 bases, J lost 0 bases, and 18 bases stayed unmatched. The CDR3 length is 20 residues. Per the germline V gene, CDR1 is MRHNA and CDR2 is SNTAGT. The CDR3 bases are TGTGCCAGCAAACATTTCGACGGACTAGCGGTGTCGATCTCCTACAATGAGCAGTTCTTC. Protein: CASKHFDGLAVSISYNEQFF.

The rearrangement uses TRBV7-9 and TRBJ1-3, with a possible D match to TRBD1 (5 bases). Trimming removed 3 bases at V and 1 base at J, with 13 bases between. Germline-derived CDR1 and CDR2 are SEHNR and FQNEAQ (reference sequence). The CDR3 consists of 16 residues. The CDR3 coding sequence is TGTGCCAGCAGCTTCCTCCAGGGCCGGTCTGGAAACACCATATATTTT. It yields the protein CASSFLQGRSGNTIYF.

The chain carries TRBV7-8 and TRBJ2-3; 8 bases fit TRBD2. Germline V gene lookup returns CDR1 SGHVS and CDR2 FQNEAQ. The trim removed 5 bases at V and 5 bases at J, leaving 12 bases unmatched. CDR3 length: 16 amino acids. This chain's CDR3 is CASSEPGLGLGDTQYF. The CDR3 region has the DNA TGTGCCAGCAGCGAACCGGGACTAGGGTTGGGAGATACGCAGTATTTT. The variable domain in full, with the rest retrieved from reference TRBV7-8 and TRBJ2-3, is GAGVSQSPRYKVAKRGQDVALRCDPISGHVSLFWYQQALGQGPEFLTYFQNEAQLDKSGLPSDRFFAERPEGSVSTLKIQRTQQEDSAVYLCASSEPGLGLGDTQYFGPGTRLTVL.

V and J are TRBV19 and TRBJ1-5; TRBD1 aligns across 7 bases. The V segment lost 3 bases and the J segment 7 bases; nucleotides outside the gene matches: 3. The CDR3 contains 13 residues. CDR1 LNHDA and CDR2 SQIVND come from the germline V gene (reference sequence). CDR3 in DNA: TGTGCCAGTAGTATTAGGGGGCAACAGCCCCAGCATTTT. Protein product: CASSIRGQQPQHF.

The chain carries TRBV10-1 and TRBJ1-2, with unresolved D. Per germline, CDR1 WNHNN and CDR2 SYGVQD (reference sequence). Trimming pared 3 bases from V and 7 bases from J, leaving 9 bases between. The CDR3 has 12 amino acids. This chain's CDR3 is CASSDGVTGYTF. Here the CDR3 DNA reads TGCGCCAGCAGTGACGGGGTCACTGGCTACACCTTC.

The chain carries TRBV3-1 (or the pseudogene TRBV3-2) and TRBJ1-2; maybe TRBD1 (6 bases). Looked up from germline, CDR1 is LGHDT and CDR2 is YNNKEL (reference sequence). This CDR3 contains 16 residues. V dropped 4 bases and J dropped 7 bases, with 22 bases sitting between them. The CDR3 bases are TGTGCCAGCAGCCGGGCGGACAGCCGGCAAACTGGTGGCTACACCTTC. Protein sequence: CASSRADSRQTGGYTF.

The rearrangement links TRBV4-2 to TRBJ1-6; 8 bases align to TRBD1. The CDR3 loop spans 14 amino acids. Germline trimming cut 3 bases from V and 9 bases from J; bases unmatched to any gene: 4. CDR1 is LGHNA, CDR2 YNFKEQ, per germline. This chain's CDR3 is CASSQDRVGSPLHF. CDR3 bases: TGTGCCAGCAGCCAGGACAGGGTCGGTTCACCCCTCCACTTT.

The chain employs TRBV4-1 and TRBJ1-5; D is perhaps TRBD1 (6 bases). Looked up from germline, CDR1 is MGHRA and CDR2 is YSYEKL. Trimming left V 5 bases short and J 7 bases short, with 18 bases between. This CDR3 region has 15 residues. CDR3 in DNA: TGCGCCAGCAGCGAAAGGACAGTGAGAGACCAGCCCCAGCATTTT. Its protein product is CASSERTVRDQPQHF.

V and J are TRBV4-2 and TRBJ2-7, with 9 bases aligning to TRBD2. Unmatched junction bases numbered 14, after V lost 5 bases and J lost 3 bases. The germline gives CDR1 LGHNA, CDR2 YNFKEQ. This CDR3 has 17 residues. The chain's CDR3 is CASSARTLAGSHYEQYF. The DNA for the CDR3 is TGTGCCAGCAGCGCGCGAACCCTAGCGGGAAGCCACTACGAGCAGTACTTC.

Concerning this clone: A much larger clone is a single base away; this may be a read error. The V and J genes are TRBV11-2 and TRBJ1-1; 8 nucleotides agree with TRBD1. This CDR3 has 14 residues. CDR1 and CDR2 (germline): SGHAT, FQNNGV. With V trimmed by 1 base and J by 4 bases, 2 bases remained unmatched. CDR3 coding DNA: TGTGCCAGCAGCTTAGGACAGGGGAGCACTGAAGCTTTCTTT. Its translation: CASSLGQGSTEAFF.

This chain links TRBV19 with TRBJ1-2; D not resolved. Germline CDR1 reads LNHDA; CDR2 reads SQIVND (reference sequence). V was cut by 5 bases and J by 1 base, with 8 bases left in between. CDR3 length: 13 residues. In nucleotides, the CDR3 is TGTGCCAGTAGTGCCGGGGTTAACTATGGCTACACCTTC. Protein: CASSAGVNYGYTF.

This clone was counted once. This sequence joins TRBV6-5 and TRBJ1-1, with 10 bases lining up with TRBD1. Trimming at V came to 2 bases and at J to 5 bases, leaving 8 bases not matched to a gene. The CDR3 spans 16 residues. From germline, CDR1 is MNHEY and CDR2 SVGAGI. CDR3: CASSYRQGAVTTEAFF. CDR3 in DNA: TGTGCCAGCAGTTACCGACAGGGGGCTGTGACAACTGAAGCTTTCTTT.

The chain combines TRBV9 with TRBJ1-4, with a weak D call TRBD1 (6 bases). The CDR3 loop spans 14 amino acids. Germline V gene data show CDR1 as SGDLS and CDR2 as YYNGEE. V lost 3 bases, J lost 13 bases, and 19 bases lay in between. CDR3: CASSAGGGADGLFF. The CDR3 coding sequence is TGTGCCAGCAGCGCCGGCGGGGGGGCAGATGGACTGTTTTTT.

J is TRBJ1-4 and V is TRBV7-9; 7 positions agree with TRBD1. The CDR3 has 15 amino acids. Germline V gene sequence: CDR1 SEHNR, CDR2 FQNEAQ (reference sequence). Losses at the gene ends were 2 bases for V and 7 bases for J; bases not matched to a gene: 7. The CDR3 DNA reads as TGTGCCAGCAGCTTAAACAGGGGTACGGGTGAAAAACTGTTTTTT. Protein product: CASSLNRGTGEKLFF.

The V and J genes are TRBV5-1 and TRBJ1-5, with D hard to call. There are 14 residues in the CDR3. V gave up 0 bases and J gave up 6 bases, with 10 bases separating them. The germline V gene has CDR1 SGHRS and CDR2 YFSETQ. CDR3 sequence (DNA): TGCGCCAGCAGCTTGGCCGGAGGGTTTCAGCCCCAGCATTTT. Translation: CASSLAGGFQPQHF.

The V gene is TRBV27, the J gene TRBJ2-7; the match to TRBD2 covers 9 bases. The CDR3 is 16 residues long. V trimming: 6 bases; J trimming: 2 bases; junction bases outside the gene matches: 11. The germline V gene encodes CDR1 MNHEY and CDR2 SMNVEV (reference sequence). CDR3 DNA sequence: TGTGCCAGCAGGCTAGCGGGGCTCCCGGGGGCCTACGAGCAGTACTTC. This translates into CASRLAGLPGAYEQYF.

The rearrangement links TRBV21-1 to TRBJ2-5; TRBD2, the D gene given by the table, was not confirmed from the DNA. TRBV21-1 constitutes a pseudogene. The CDR3 spans 14 residues. For the CDR3, the DNA is TGTGCCAGCAGCAACATCGGCGGGAGTGAGACCCAGTACTTC. Its translation: CASSNIGGSETQYF.